The T cell receptor beta chain described here comes from a study of PD-L1 blockade in urothelial cancer. Across the study: Previous chemotherapy exposure amounted to 0 to 3 regimens for patients. Analyzed time points were 3 weeks (second dose) and 6 weeks after therapy began. Typically, measured as a median, blood samples had roughly 140,000 T cells. Notes on the study in general: By 3 weeks, tumor-associated blood clones had expanded more in durable-benefit patients.

For this clone: Its antigen remains unidentified.

Trimming cost V 2 bases and J 4 bases, with 11 bases left between them. Germline V lookup: CDR1 GTSNPN, CDR2 SVGIG (reference sequence). The CDR3 is 14 amino acids. Time point specified: pretreatment peripheral blood. Sequenced by immunoSEQ multiplex PCR; TCRdb stores in-frame clones only, minus some. The sample has about 52,000 clones, 84% seen once. This TCR was recovered from a man over 45 with urothelial cancer. The genes are TRBV30 and TRBJ1-4; weak D call: TRBD1 (6 bases). The input for sequencing was PBMCs, taken around atezolizumab (anti-PD-L1) treatment. The CDR3 coding sequence is TGTGCCTGGAGTTACCAGGGGCTTAATGAAAAACTGTTTTTT. Its protein product is CAWSYQGLNEKLFF. Variable domain in full (rest from reference TRBV30 and TRBJ1-4): SQTIHQWPATLVQPVGSPLSLECTVEGTSNPNLYWYRQAAGRGLQLLFYSVGIGQISSEVPQNLSASRPQDRQFILSSKKLLLSDSGFYLCAWSYQGLNEKLFFGSGTQLSVL.